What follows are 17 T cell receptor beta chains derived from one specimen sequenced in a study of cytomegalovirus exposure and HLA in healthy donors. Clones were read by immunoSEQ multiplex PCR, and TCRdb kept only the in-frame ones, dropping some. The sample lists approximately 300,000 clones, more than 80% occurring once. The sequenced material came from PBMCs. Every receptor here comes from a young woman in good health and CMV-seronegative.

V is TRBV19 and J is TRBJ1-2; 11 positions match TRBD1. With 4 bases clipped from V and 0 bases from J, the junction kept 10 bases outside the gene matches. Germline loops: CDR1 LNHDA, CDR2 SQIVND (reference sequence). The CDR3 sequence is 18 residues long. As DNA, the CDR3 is TGTGCCAGTAGTAACGAACCGGGACAGGGGGGAACTAACTATGGCTACACCTTC. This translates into CASSNEPGQGGTNYGYTF.

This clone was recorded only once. The DNA for the CDR3 is TGCGCCAGCAGCTTTGGGTGGCTAGAGGAGACCCAGTACTTC. Encoded protein: CASSFGWLEETQYF. V usage is TRBV5-1 and J usage is TRBJ2-5, with no clear D. The CDR3 is made up of 14 amino acids. V dropped 2 bases and J dropped 5 bases, with 13 bases sitting between them. Per the germline V gene, CDR1 is SGHRS and CDR2 is YFSETQ.

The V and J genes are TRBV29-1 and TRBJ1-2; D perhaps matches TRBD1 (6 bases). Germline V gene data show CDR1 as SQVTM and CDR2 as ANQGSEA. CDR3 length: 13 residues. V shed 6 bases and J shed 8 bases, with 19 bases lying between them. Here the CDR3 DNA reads TGCAGCGTATGGACGGGGGGCGGTCCCGGCTACACCTTC. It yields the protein CSVWTGGGPGYTF.

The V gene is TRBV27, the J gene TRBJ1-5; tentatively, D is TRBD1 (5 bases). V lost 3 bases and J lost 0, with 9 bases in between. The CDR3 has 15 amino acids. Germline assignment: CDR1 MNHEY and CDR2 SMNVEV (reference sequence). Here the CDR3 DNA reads TGTGCCAGCAGTTTTAGTGACAGTAGCAATCAGCCCCAGCATTTT. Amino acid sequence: CASSFSDSSNQPQHF.

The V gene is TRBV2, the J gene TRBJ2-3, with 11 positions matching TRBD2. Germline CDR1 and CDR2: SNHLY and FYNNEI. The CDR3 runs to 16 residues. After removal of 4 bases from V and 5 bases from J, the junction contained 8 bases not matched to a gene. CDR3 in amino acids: CASSGRGLAGGDTQYF. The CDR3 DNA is TGTGCCAGCAGTGGGAGGGGGCTAGCGGGAGGAGATACGCAGTATTTT.

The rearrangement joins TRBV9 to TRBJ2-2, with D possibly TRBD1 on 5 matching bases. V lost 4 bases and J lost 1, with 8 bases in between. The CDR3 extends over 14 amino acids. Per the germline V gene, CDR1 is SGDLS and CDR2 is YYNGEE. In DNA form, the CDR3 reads TGTGCCAGCAGCACAACAGGGAACACCGGGGAGCTGTTTTTT. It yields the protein CASSTTGNTGELFF.

The CDR3 reads CASSLGGGSTQETQYF. CDR3 DNA: TGTGCCAGCAGCTTAGGAGGGGGTTCCACTCAAGAGACCCAGTACTTC. The genes are TRBV11-2 and TRBJ2-5; the D gene is possibly TRBD1 (6 bases). This CDR3 is 16 amino acids long. Germline V gene sequence: CDR1 SGHAT, CDR2 FQNNGV. Trimming took off 1 base at V and 2 bases at J, with 14 bases between the two ends.

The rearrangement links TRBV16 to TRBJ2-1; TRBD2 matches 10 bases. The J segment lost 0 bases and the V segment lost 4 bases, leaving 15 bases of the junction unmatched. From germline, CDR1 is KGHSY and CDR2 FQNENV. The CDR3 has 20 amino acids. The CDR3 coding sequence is TGTGCCAGCAGCCCCCCGGGAGCGGGAGGGCCCATCAGCTCCTACAATGAGCAGTTCTTC. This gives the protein CASSPPGAGGPISSYNEQFF.

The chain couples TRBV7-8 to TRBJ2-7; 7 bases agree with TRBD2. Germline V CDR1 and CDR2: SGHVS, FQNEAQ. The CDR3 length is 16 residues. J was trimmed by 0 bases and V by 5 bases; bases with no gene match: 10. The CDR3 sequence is CASSPPGLESSYEQYF. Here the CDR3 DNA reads TGTGCCAGCAGCCCCCCAGGACTAGAGAGCTCCTACGAGCAGTACTTC.

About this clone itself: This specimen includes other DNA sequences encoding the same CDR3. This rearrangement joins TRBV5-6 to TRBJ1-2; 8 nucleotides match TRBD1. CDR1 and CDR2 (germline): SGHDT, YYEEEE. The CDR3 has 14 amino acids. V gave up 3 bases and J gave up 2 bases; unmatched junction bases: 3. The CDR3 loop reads CASSSGQANYGYTF. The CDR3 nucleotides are TGTGCCAGCAGCTCGGGACAGGCGAACTATGGCTACACCTTC.

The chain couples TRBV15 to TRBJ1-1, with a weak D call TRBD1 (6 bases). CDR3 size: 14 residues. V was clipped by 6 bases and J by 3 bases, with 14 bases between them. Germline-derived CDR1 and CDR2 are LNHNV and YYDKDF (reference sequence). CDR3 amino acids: CATSSRGADTEAFF. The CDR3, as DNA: TGTGCCACCAGTAGCCGGGGGGCCGACACTGAAGCTTTCTTT.

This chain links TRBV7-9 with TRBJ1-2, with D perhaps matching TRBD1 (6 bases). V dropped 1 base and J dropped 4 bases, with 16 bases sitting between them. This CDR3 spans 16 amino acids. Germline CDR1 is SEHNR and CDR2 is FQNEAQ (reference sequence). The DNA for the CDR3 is TGTGCCAGCAGCTTAGAGGAGGGCGGGGGCGTCTATGGCTACACCTTC. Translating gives CASSLEEGGGVYGYTF.

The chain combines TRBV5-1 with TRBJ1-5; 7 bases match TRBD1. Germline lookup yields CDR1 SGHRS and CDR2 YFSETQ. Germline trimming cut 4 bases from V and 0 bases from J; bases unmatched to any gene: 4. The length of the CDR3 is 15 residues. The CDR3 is CASSPGTVSNQPQHF. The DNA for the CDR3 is TGCGCCAGCAGCCCCGGGACAGTTAGCAATCAGCCCCAGCATTTT.

CDR3 sequence reads: CASSASGRRSSYEQYF. The CDR3, as DNA: TGTGCCAGCAGCGCTAGCGGGAGGAGGAGCTCCTACGAGCAGTACTTC. The chain employs TRBV13 and TRBJ2-7; 11 bases agree with TRBD2. Per the germline V gene, CDR1 is PRHDT and CDR2 is FYEKMQ (reference sequence). The ends lost 5 bases at V and 0 bases at J; junction bases unmatched: 6. The CDR3 is 16 amino acids.

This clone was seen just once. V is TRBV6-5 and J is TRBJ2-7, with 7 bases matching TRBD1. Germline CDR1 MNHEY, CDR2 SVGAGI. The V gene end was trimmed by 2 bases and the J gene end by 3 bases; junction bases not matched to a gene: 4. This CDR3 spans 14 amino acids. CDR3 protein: CASSYGQGDYEQYF. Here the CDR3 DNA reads TGTGCCAGCAGTTACGGGCAGGGGGACTACGAGCAGTACTTC.

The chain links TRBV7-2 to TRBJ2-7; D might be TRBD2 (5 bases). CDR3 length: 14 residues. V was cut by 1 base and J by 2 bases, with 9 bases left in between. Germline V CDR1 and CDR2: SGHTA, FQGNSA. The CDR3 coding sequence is TGTGCCAGCAGCTTAGACCGGGATACCTACGAGCAGTACTTC. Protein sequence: CASSLDRDTYEQYF.

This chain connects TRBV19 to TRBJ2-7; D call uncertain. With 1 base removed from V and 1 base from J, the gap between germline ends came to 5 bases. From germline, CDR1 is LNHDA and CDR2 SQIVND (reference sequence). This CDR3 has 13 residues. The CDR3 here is CASSIAVSYEQYF. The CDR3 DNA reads TGTGCCAGTAGTATAGCCGTATCCTACGAGCAGTACTTC.